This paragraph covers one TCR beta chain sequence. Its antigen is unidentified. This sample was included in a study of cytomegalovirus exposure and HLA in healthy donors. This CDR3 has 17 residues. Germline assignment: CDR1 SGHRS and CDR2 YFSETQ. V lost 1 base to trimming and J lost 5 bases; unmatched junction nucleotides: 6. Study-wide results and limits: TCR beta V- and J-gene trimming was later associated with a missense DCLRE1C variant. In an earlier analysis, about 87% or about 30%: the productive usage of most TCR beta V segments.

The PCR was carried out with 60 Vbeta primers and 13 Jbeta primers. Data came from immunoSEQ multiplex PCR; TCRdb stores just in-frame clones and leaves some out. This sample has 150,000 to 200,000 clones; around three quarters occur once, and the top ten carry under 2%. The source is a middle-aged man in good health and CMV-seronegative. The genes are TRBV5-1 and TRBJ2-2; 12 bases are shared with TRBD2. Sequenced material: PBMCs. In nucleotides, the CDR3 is TGCGCCAGCAGCTTGCCAACTAGCGGGAGGTCAACCGGGGAGCTGTTTTTT. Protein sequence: CASSLPTSGRSTGELFF.